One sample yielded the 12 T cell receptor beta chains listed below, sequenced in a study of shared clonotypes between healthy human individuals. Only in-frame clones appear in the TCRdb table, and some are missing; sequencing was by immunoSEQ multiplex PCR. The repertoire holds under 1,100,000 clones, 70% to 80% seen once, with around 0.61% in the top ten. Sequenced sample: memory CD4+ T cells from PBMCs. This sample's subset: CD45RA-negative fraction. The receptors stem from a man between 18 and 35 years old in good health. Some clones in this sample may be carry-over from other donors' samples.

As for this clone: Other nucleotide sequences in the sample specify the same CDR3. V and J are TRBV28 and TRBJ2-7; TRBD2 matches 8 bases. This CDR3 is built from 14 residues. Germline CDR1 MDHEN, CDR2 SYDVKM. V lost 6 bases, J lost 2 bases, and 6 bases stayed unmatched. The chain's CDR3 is CASRRLAGPYEQYF. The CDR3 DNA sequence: TGTGCCAGCAGGAGGCTAGCGGGCCCCTACGAGCAGTACTTC.

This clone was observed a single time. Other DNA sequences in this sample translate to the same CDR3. Here the CDR3 DNA reads TGCGCCAGCAGCCTAGGGCCGGATGAAAAACTGTTTTTT. It codes for CASSLGPDEKLFF. This chain connects TRBV5-1 to TRBJ1-4; D gene ambiguous. V lost 4 bases and J lost 6, with 10 bases in between. Germline V gene lookup returns CDR1 SGHRS and CDR2 YFSETQ. The CDR3 runs 13 residues. The full variable domain, in which reference TRBV5-1 and TRBJ1-4 provide the parts outside the CDR3, is KAGVTQTPRYLIKTRGQQVTLSCSPISGHRSVSWYQQTPGQGLQFLFEYFSETQRNKGNFPGRFSGRQFSNSRSEMNVSTLELGDSALYLCASSLGPDEKLFFGSGTQLSVL.

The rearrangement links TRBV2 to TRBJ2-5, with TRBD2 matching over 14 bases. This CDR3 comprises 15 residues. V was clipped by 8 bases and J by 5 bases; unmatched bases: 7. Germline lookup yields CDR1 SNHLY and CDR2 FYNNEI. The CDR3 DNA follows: TGTGCCAGCTTCCCCGGGACTAGCGGGAGCGAGACCCAGTACTTC. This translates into CASFPGTSGSETQYF. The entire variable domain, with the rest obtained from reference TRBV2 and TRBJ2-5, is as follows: EPEVTQTPSHQVTQMGQEVILRCVPISNHLYFYWYRQILGQKVEFLVSFYNNEISEKSEIFDDQFSVERPDGSNFTLKIRSTKLEDSAMYFCASFPGTSGSETQYFGPGTRLLVL.

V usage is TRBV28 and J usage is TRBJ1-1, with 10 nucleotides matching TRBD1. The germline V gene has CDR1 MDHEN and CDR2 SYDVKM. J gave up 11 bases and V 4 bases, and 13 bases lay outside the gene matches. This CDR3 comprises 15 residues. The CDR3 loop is CASSSPGTGAMVAFF. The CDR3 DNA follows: TGTGCCAGCAGTTCCCCCGGGACAGGGGCGATGGTGGCTTTCTTT.

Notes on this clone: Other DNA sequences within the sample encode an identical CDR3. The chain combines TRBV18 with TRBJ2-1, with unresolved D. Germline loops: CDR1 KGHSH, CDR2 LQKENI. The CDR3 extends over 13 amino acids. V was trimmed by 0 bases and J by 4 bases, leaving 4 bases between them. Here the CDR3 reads CASSPPSYNEQFF. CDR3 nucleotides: TGTGCCAGCTCACCACCGAGTTACAATGAGCAGTTCTTC.

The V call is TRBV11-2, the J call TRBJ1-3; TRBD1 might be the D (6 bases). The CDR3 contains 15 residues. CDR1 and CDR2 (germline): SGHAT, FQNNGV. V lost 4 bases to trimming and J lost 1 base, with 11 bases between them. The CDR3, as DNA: TGTGCCAGCAGCTCACTACAGGGATCTGGAAACACCATATATTTT. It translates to CASSSLQGSGNTIYF.

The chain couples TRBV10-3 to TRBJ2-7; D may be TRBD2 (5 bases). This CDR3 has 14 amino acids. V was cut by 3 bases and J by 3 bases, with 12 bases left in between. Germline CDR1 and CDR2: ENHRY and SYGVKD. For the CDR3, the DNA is TGTGCCATCAGTGATGAGGCGGGTAGCTACGAGCAGTACTTC. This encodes CAISDEAGSYEQYF.

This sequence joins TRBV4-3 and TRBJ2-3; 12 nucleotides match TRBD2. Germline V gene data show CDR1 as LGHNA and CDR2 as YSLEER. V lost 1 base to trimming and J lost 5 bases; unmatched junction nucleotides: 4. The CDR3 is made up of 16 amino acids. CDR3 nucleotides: TGCGCCAGCAGCCAAGGACTAGCGGGAGAGGGAGATACGCAGTATTTT. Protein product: CASSQGLAGEGDTQYF.

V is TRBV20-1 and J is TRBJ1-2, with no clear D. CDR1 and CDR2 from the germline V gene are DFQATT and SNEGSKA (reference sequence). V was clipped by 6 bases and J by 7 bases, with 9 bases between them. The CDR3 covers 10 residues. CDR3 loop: CSASLTGYTF. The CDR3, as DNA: TGCAGTGCAAGCCTTACTGGCTACACCTTC.

The CDR3 coding sequence is TGTGCCAGCAGTGCCCCGAGGGGGGGGACGGACTTTGACTATGGCTACACCTTC. Translated, it gives CASSAPRGGTDFDYGYTF. This sequence joins TRBV6-1 and TRBJ1-2, with TRBD1 as a possible D gene (6 bases). The CDR3 extends over 18 amino acids. Germline CDR1 and CDR2: MNHNS and SASEGT. Trimming pared 4 bases from V and 3 bases from J, leaving 24 bases between.

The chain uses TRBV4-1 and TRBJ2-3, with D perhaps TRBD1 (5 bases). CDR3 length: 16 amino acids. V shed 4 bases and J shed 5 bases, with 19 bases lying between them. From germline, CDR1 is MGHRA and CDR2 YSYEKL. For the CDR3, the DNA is TGCGCCAGCAGCCCCCTGGGGCTGGCCTTGGTAGATACGCAGTATTTT. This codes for CASSPLGLALVDTQYF.

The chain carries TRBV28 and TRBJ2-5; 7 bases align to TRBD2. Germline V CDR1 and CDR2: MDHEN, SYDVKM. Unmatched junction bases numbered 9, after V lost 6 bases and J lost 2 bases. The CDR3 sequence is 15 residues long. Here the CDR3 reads CASSPPLGGQETQYF. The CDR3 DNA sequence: TGTGCCAGCAGCCCTCCTCTCGGGGGGCAAGAGACCCAGTACTTC. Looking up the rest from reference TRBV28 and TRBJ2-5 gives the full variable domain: DVKVTQSSRYLVKRTGEKVFLECVQDMDHENMFWYRQDPGLGLRLIYFSYDVKMKEKGDIPEGYSVSREKKERFSLILESASTNQTSMYLCASSPPLGGQETQYFGPGTRLLVL.